This T cell receptor (beta chain) was identified in a study of T cell changes during pregnancy in multiple sclerosis. Here immunoSEQ multiplex PCR was the method, and the copy in TCRdb shows in-frame clones only, minus some. This table holds tens of thousands of clones, 88% found once. The CDR3 is made up of 16 amino acids. Per the germline V gene, CDR1 is SEHNR and CDR2 is FQNEAQ (reference sequence). Germline trimming cut 4 bases from V and 0 bases from J; bases unmatched to any gene: 6. This clonotype was obtained from a female donor in good health, enrolled as a control in a pregnancy study. The chain has TRBV7-9 and TRBJ2-1; 7 bases agree with TRBD2. The material sequenced was peripheral blood, taken in the first trimester of pregnancy. The CDR3: CASSSTSAPSYNEQFF. CDR3 DNA sequence: TGTGCCAGCAGCTCAACTAGCGCCCCCTCCTACAATGAGCAGTTCTTC.